These 3 T cell receptor beta chains were all obtained from the same sample, sequenced in a study of blood T cell repertoires in COVID-19. Here immunoSEQ multiplex PCR was the method, and the copy in TCRdb shows in-frame clones only, minus some. The sample includes under 350,000 clones, roughly 91% seen only once; the top ten take roughly 4.8%. Sequenced material: peripheral blood. The receptors were sampled from a man between 35 and 55 years old with acute or convalescent COVID-19.

The gene calls are TRBV2 and TRBJ1-5; possibly TRBD1 for D (6 bases). The CDR3 sequence is 14 residues long. The V end lost 5 bases, the J end lost 0 bases, and 8 bases lay between the germline ends. Looked up from germline, CDR1 is SNHLY and CDR2 is FYNNEI. The CDR3 DNA reads as TGTGCCAGCAGTAGACAGGTTAGCAATCAGCCCCAGCATTTT. It yields the protein CASSRQVSNQPQHF.

The V and J genes are TRBV30 and TRBJ2-3; D unclear. Germline V CDR1 and CDR2: GTSNPN, SVGIG (reference sequence). V dropped 0 bases and J dropped 3 bases, with 13 bases sitting between them. The CDR3 loop spans 15 amino acids. Written as DNA, the CDR3 is TGTGCCTGGAGTGTACAGTCCCAGGCGACAGATACGCAGTATTTT. Its translation: CAWSVQSQATDTQYF. Drawing the rest from reference TRBV30 and TRBJ2-3, the complete variable domain is SQTIHQWPATLVQPVGSPLSLECTVEGTSNPNLYWYRQAAGRGLQLLFYSVGIGQISSEVPQNLSASRPQDRQFILSSKKLLLSDSGFYLCAWSVQSQATDTQYFGPGTRLTVL.

This chain connects TRBV27 to TRBJ2-1, with 7 bases lining up with TRBD2. V was clipped by 0 bases and J by 7 bases; unmatched bases: 3. CDR1 MNHEY and CDR2 SMNVEV come from the germline V gene (reference sequence). This CDR3 comprises 14 residues. The CDR3 reads CASSLSWGGNEQFF. The CDR3, as DNA: TGTGCCAGCAGTTTATCGTGGGGAGGGAATGAGCAGTTCTTC.